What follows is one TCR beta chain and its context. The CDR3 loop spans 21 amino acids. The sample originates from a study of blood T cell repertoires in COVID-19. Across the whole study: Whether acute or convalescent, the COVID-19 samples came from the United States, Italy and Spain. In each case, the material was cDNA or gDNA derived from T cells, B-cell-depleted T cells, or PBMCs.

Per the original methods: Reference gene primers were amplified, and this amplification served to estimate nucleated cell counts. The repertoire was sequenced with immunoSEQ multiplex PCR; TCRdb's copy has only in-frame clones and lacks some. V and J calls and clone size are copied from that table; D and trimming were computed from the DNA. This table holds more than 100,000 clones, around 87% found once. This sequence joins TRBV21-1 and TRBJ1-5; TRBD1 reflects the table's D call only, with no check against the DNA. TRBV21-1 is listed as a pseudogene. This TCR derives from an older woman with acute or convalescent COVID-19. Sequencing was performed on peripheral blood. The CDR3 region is CASSNPQWDWQGVSGNQPQHF. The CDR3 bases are TGTGCCAGCAGCAACCCTCAATGGGATTGGCAGGGGGTAAGTGGCAATCAGCCCCAGCATTTT.